A selection of T cell receptor beta chains follows, all from one sample in a study of shared clonotypes between healthy human individuals. The repertoire was sequenced with immunoSEQ multiplex PCR; TCRdb's copy has only in-frame clones and lacks some. The table includes roughly 760,000 clones, around 67% detected once. Sequences were obtained from memory CD4+ T cells sorted from blood. Source of these receptors: a young woman in good health. CDR3s include the opening cysteine and the closing phenylalanine or tryptophan. The D gene is left open where the match is weak. Size tells how often a clone was seen (once, few, many) or the class of an expanded clone, and some rows leave it out.

TRBJ1-4	-	TRBD1	TRBV28	TGTGCCAGCAGCTATCAAAGGACAGGCCTTAATGAAAAACTGTTTTTT	CASSYQRTGLNEKLFF
TRBJ1-5	-	-	TRBV28	TGTGCCAGCAGTTTATTGACGGCTAGCAATCAGCCCCAGCATTTT	CASSLLTASNQPQHF
TRBJ1-5	-	-	TRBV6-1	TGTGCCAGCAGACTTTATAGCAATCAGCCCCAGCATTTT	CASRLYSNQPQHF
TRBJ1-1	once	TRBD1	TRBV7-3	TGTGCCAGCAGCTCCCAGGGGGGGACTGAAGCTTTCTTT	CASSSQGGTEAFF
TRBJ2-6	-	TRBD2	TRBV28	TGTGCCAGCAGTTCCCCCGGACTAGCGGCTGCTGGGGCCAACGTCCTGACTTTC	CASSSPGLAAAGANVLTF
TRBJ2-7	-	TRBD1	TRBV11-2	TGTGCCAGCAGCGCCGGACAGGGGAGCCACGAGCAGTACTTC	CASSAGQGSHEQYF
TRBJ1-3	-	-	TRBV6-6	TGTGCCAGCAGTCGAGACAATACTGGAAACACCATATATTTT	CASSRDNTGNTIYF
TRBJ2-3	-	-	TRBV19	TGTGCCAGTAGTATTAAGGTTAGCACAGATACGCAGTATTTT	CASSIKVSTDTQYF
TRBJ2-5	-	-	TRBV30	TGTGCCTGGGGGCAGGGCTATGCTGGGGAGACCCAGTACTTC	CAWGQGYAGETQYF
TRBJ2-2	-	-	TRBV28	TGTGCCAGCGACGGAAGTAGCGGGAACACCGGGGAGCTGTTTTTT	CASDGSSGNTGELFF
TRBJ2-5	-	TRBD2	TRBV5-4	TGTGCCAGCAGCCCGGCATCACTAGCGGGAACGGAGACCCAGTACTTC	CASSPASLAGTETQYF
TRBJ1-1	few	-	TRBV28	TGTGCCAGCAGATCTGGACAAAACACTGAAGCTTTCTTT	CASRSGQNTEAFF
TRBJ2-5	-	TRBD1	TRBV7-9	TGTGCCAGCAGCGGATCGCAGGGGGAACAGACCCAGTACTTC	CASSGSQGEQTQYF
TRBJ2-7	-	-	TRBV28	TGTGCCAGCAGCCCCCCGCGTGGCTCTTACGAGCAGTACTTC	CASSPPRGSYEQYF
TRBJ2-3	few	TRBD1	TRBV27	TGTGCCAGCAGTTTATTCGGTCAGGGGGCAGGAGATACGCAGTATTTT	CASSLFGQGAGDTQYF
TRBJ2-2	-	-	TRBV28	TGTGCCAGCAGTTTATACAGGACCTCGAACACCGGGGAGCTGTTTTTT	CASSLYRTSNTGELFF
TRBJ1-5	-	TRBD1	TRBV19	TGTGCCAGTAGAATGGACAGGGAGGATCAGCCCCAGCATTTT	CASRMDREDQPQHF
TRBJ2-7	-	-	TRBV12-5	TGTGCTAGTGCCCTGGACAGCTACGAGCAGTACTTC	CASALDSYEQYF
TRBJ2-2	-	-	TRBV21-1	TGTGCCAGCAGCATTTTGGCCACAGGGGGCTACTCCGCGAACACCGGGGAGCTGTTTTTT	CASSILATGGYSANTGELFF
TRBJ2-3	many	-	TRBV9	TGTGCCAGCAGCGTAGGTCCGGGAGAGTTGGCAGATACGCAGTATTTT	CASSVGPGELADTQYF
TRBJ2-7	few	-	TRBV11-2	TGTGCCAGCAGCTTAACTCAACTCGGGACACCGTACGAGCAGTACTTC	CASSLTQLGTPYEQYF
TRBJ1-5	-	TRBD1	TRBV28	TGTGCCAGCAGTGGGAGACAGGGGGCGATCGGGTATAGCAATCAGCCCCAGCATTTT	CASSGRQGAIGYSNQPQHF
TRBJ2-7	once	-	TRBV2	TGTGCCAGCATGCCAGGCTCGAGCTCCTACGAGCAGTACTTC	CASMPGSSSYEQYF
TRBJ2-5	-	-	TRBV7-2	TGTGCCAGCAGCCCGGGAAGCGAAGAGACCCAGTACTTC	CASSPGSEETQYF
TRBJ2-7	-	TRBD1	TRBV18	TGTGCCAGCTCGCAGGTGGGGACAGGGGCCTACGAGCAGTACTTC	CASSQVGTGAYEQYF
TRBJ2-5	-	TRBD1	TRBV7-9	TGTGCCAGCCGCCGAGTACTGGGGGCAGGGGGTTTAGAGACCCAGTACTTC	CASRRVLGAGGLETQYF
TRBJ2-5	-	TRBD1	TRBV5-1	TGCGCCAGCAGCAGGACAGGTCAAGAGACCCAGTACTTC	CASSRTGQETQYF
TRBJ2-4	-	TRBD2	TRBV7-9	TGTGCCAGCAGCTTGTTGGGGGACTACGGAAACATTCAGTACTTC	CASSLLGDYGNIQYF
TRBJ2-5	-	-	TRBV27	TGTGCCAGCAGTTCGGCTTCGGAGACCCAGTACTTC	CASSSASETQYF
TRBJ1-1	few	TRBD1	TRBV19	TGTGCCAGTAGCGGACAGACAGGGCTTGGGTCGAACACTGAAGCTTTCTTT	CASSGQTGLGSNTEAFF
TRBJ2-7	-	-	TRBV28	TGTGCCAGCACCCCGCGGCGGAATCCCTACGAGCAGTACTTC	CASTPRRNPYEQYF
TRBJ2-5	-	-	TRBV7-9	TGTGCCAGCAGCTCTGCCGGGACTCCGGAGACCCAGTACTTC	CASSSAGTPETQYF
TRBJ1-1	-	-	TRBV19	TGTGCCAGTAGTGCTGTGAACACTGAAGCTTTCTTT	CASSAVNTEAFF
TRBJ2-1	few	TRBD2	TRBV2	TGTGCCAGCAGTCAACTAGCGGGAGGGGCCAATGAGCAGTTCTTC	CASSQLAGGANEQFF
TRBJ2-7	-	TRBD2	TRBV30	TGTGCCTGGAGTGGGGGGGGCTACGAGCAGTACTTC	CAWSGGGYEQYF
TRBJ2-1	-	TRBD2	TRBV15	TGTGCCACCAGCAGGGGGAGGGCCTATGAGCAGTTCTTC	CATSRGRAYEQFF
TRBJ2-5	-	-	TRBV7-7	TGTGCCAGCAGCCAGAGTCCCGGAAGACAAGAGACCCAGTACTTC	CASSQSPGRQETQYF
TRBJ2-5	-	-	TRBV27	TGTGCCAGCAGTTTATTACCCGCCGGAACACCACTACAAGAGACCCAGTACTTC	CASSLLPAGTPLQETQYF
TRBJ2-7	-	TRBD2	TRBV5-1	TGCGCCAGCAGCCCGGGGTCCCAGGGAGGGGAGCAGTACTTC	CASSPGSQGGEQYF
TRBJ2-1	-	TRBD2	TRBV27	TGTGCCAGCAGTTCCCTGCTAGCGGGAGGTGGCAATGAGCAGTTCTTC	CASSSLLAGGGNEQFF
TRBJ2-7	-	TRBD1	TRBV19	TGTGCCAGTAGTCCCGGACAGGGGGCCTACGAGCAGTACTTC	CASSPGQGAYEQYF
TRBJ2-7	once	-	TRBV28	TGTGCCAGCTCCTCGACGAGGGACGAGCAGTACTTC	CASSSTRDEQYF
TRBJ2-7	-	-	TRBV10-1	TGCGCCAGTGGCACAGGTTACGAGCAGTACTTC	CASGTGYEQYF
TRBJ2-5	-	-	TRBV19	TGTGCCAGTAGTATCAGGGCAGAAGGGACCCAGTACTTC	CASSIRAEGTQYF
TRBJ2-7	-	-	TRBV10-2	TGCGCCAGCAGTGCCTTGGGGGCTGGCATGGAGCAGTACTTC	CASSALGAGMEQYF
TRBJ2-3	-	-	TRBV6-5	TGTGCCAGCAGGTACCCCCCGGGACGGAGGGGGAATACGCAGTATTTT	CASRYPPGRRGNTQYF
TRBJ1-1	-	-	TRBV2	TGTGCCAGTGCGCGGGGGTTGGGAGATGAAGCTTTCTTT	CASARGLGDEAFF
TRBJ2-7	-	TRBD2	TRBV6-5	TGTGCCAGCATGAAAGCGGGACTCCACGAGCAGTACTTC	CASMKAGLHEQYF
TRBJ1-2	-	-	TRBV28	TGTGCCAGTACTCAGGGAGGGAATGGCTACACCTTC	CASTQGGNGYTF
TRBJ1-5	-	TRBD1	TRBV28	TGTGCCAGCCGAACAGGGGGCCTTGTCAATCAGCCCCAGCATTTT	CASRTGGLVNQPQHF
TRBJ1-6	once	-	TRBV7-8	TGTGCCAGCAGCTTAGCGGGGACATCCACCGGGACACCCCTCCACTTT	CASSLAGTSTGTPLHF
TRBJ2-1	-	-	TRBV5-1	TGCGCCAGCAGCTTGGGTTTTAAAAGACCGGATGAGCAGTTCTTC	CASSLGFKRPDEQFF
TRBJ1-2	-	-	TRBV28	TGTGCCAGCAGCCCCGGAGGAGTTTTCTATGGCTACACCTTC	CASSPGGVFYGYTF
TRBJ2-7	few	-	TRBV15	TGTGCCACCAGCGATGGGGCGAGCTACGAGCAGTACTTC	CATSDGASYEQYF